One sample yielded the 22 T cell receptor beta chains listed below, sequenced in a study of tumor-infiltrating lymphocytes in primary liver carcinoma. From 450 to 550 ng total RNA, TCR beta cDNA was generated with a primer in the constant region. Researchers made the TCR beta libraries by running three nested multiplex PCR rounds with slightly modified ARM-PCR. For roughly 11 cycles apiece, the opening two PCR rounds ran with TRBV1-TRBV30 forward primers and a C-beta reverse primer. Each CDR3 protein gets one entry after TCRdb re-called the multiplex PCR reads with MiXCR. This table has 190,000 or so distinct CDR3 sequences, around 60% appearing once. Alongside blood RNA obtained from unsorted whole blood, germline DNA was also extracted. Sequenced sample: peripheral blood. These receptors were collected from a woman aged 55 to 70 with primary liver carcinoma and hepatitis B virus infection.

Of note for this clonotype: At one of its ends the junction is not consistent with the germline gene, which may arise from a read error. V usage is TRBV11-3 and J usage is TRBJ2-1; TRBD1 aligns across 7 bases. In germline, CDR1 is SGHNT, CDR2 YENEEA. The CDR3 spans 16 residues. CDR3 residues: CANSPNGTAFNNEQFF. The CDR3 DNA reads TGTGCCAACAGCCCAAACGGGACAGCTTTTAACAATGAGCAGTTCTTC.

This clonotype was seen once. It may be a read error: a sequence one base away is much more abundant. The chain combines TRBV10-3 with TRBJ1-1; D not certain. Trimming took off 10 bases at V and 6 bases at J, with 21 bases between the two ends. Germline-derived CDR1 and CDR2 are ENHRY and SYGVKD. The CDR3 runs 14 residues. The CDR3 DNA reads as TGTGCCAGCGGGGTAGGTCTCCAGTACGCTGAAGCTTTCTTT. It encodes CASGVGLQYAEAFF.

In this sample, this clonotype turned up a few times. The V and J genes are TRBV5-1 and TRBJ1-2; D gene unclear. Germline V gene data show CDR1 as SGHRS and CDR2 as YFSETQ. Trimming took off 5 bases at V and 8 bases at J, with 13 bases between the two ends. CDR3 length: 12 amino acids. The CDR3 here is CASSDGPEGYTF. CDR3 DNA sequence: TGCGCCAGCAGTGACGGACCGGAGGGCTACACCTTC.

A note on this clonotype: Its ends do not fully match the called genes, so a read error is possible. The J gene is TRBJ2-3, the V gene TRBV4-1; 11 bases fit TRBD2. The CDR3 spans 17 residues. Germline-derived CDR1 and CDR2 are MGHRA and YSYEKL. CDR3 bases: TGCGCCAGCAGCCGAATCGCACTAGCGGGAGTGGCAGATAAGCAGTATTTT. Protein: CASSRIALAGVADKQYF.

This clonotype turned up a few times. This clone may be a read error of a much larger clone one base away. The chain couples TRBV7-9 to TRBJ2-7, with D perhaps assigned TRBD1 or TRBD2 (6 bases each). From germline, CDR1 is SEHNR and CDR2 FQNEAQ (reference sequence). CDR3 length: 15 amino acids. CDR3: CVSSLMGGSTYEQYF. CDR3 sequence (DNA): TGTGTCAGCAGCTTAATGGGGGGCTCCACCTACGAGCAGTACTTC.

This clonotype appeared a few times. One end of the junction varies from germline; a read error may be responsible. The rearrangement joins TRBV6-5 to TRBJ1-2; weak D call: TRBD1 (6 bases). This CDR3 is built from 15 residues. CDR1 is MNHEY, CDR2 SVGAGI, per germline. The CDR3 loop is CASSFTGPLGYGYAF. The DNA for the CDR3 is TGTGCTAGCAGTTTCACAGGGCCGCTAGGCTATGGCTACGCCTTC.

This chain connects TRBV12-3 or TRBV12-4 to TRBJ2-6; D unclear. This CDR3 has 15 residues. Trimming cost V 9 bases and J 0 bases, with 12 bases left between them. The DNA for the CDR3 is TGTGCCAGTAATTTTGCCGCCTCTGGGGCCAACGTCCTGACTTTC. Encoded protein: CASNFAASGANVLTF.

The genes are TRBV18 and TRBJ1-1; no definite D call. The V gene's germline CDR1 is KGHSH and CDR2 LQKENI. There are 13 residues in the CDR3. V lost 0 bases and J lost 11, with 13 bases in between. This CDR3 is CASSPPALKEAFF. The CDR3 DNA is TGTGCCAGCTCACCACCGGCGTTGAAGGAGGCTTTCTTT.

This clonotype was found a few times. The V call is TRBV28, the J call TRBJ2-1, with TRBD2 matching over 15 bases. This CDR3 comprises 18 residues. V was clipped by 5 bases and J by 2 bases; unmatched bases: 7. In germline, CDR1 is MDHEN, CDR2 SYDVKM. The CDR3 loop reads CASSQPGLAGGTYNEQFF. The CDR3 DNA is TGTGCCAGCAGTCAACCGGGACTAGCGGGAGGAACCTACAATGAGCAGTTCTTC.

The rearrangement joins TRBV10-3 to TRBJ2-2, with D possibly matching TRBD1 (5 bases). CDR1 ENHRY and CDR2 SYGVKD come from the germline V gene. The CDR3 totals 11 residues. Trimming took off 7 bases at V and 10 bases at J, with 10 bases between the two ends. CDR3 coding DNA: TGTGCCATCAAGGACAAGGTGGAGCTGTTTTTT. Translation: CAIKDKVELFF.

Remarks on this clonotype: A much larger clonotype is one base distant, so this may be a read error. This chain uses TRBV2 with TRBJ2-5; 9 bases fit TRBD2. Germline CDR1 reads SNHLY; CDR2 reads FYNNEI. The CDR3 loop spans 17 amino acids. For the CDR3, the DNA is TGTGTCAGCAGAGCAGCGGGAGGACGTAGATTAGGAGAGACCCAGTACTTC. It yields the protein CVSRAAGGRRLGETQYF.

Of note for this clonotype: Sequence at one end of the junction differs from germline and may be a read error. The CDR3: CVSGLSQGQPQHF. The CDR3 nucleotides read TGTGTTAGTGGTTTGAGCCAGGGACAGCCCCAGCATTTT. The gene calls are TRBV12-5 and TRBJ1-5; TRBD1 might be the D (5 bases). The CDR3 loop spans 13 amino acids. Germline V CDR1 and CDR2: LGHNT, FRNRAP.

This clonotype was observed at least ten times. The gene calls are TRBV28 and TRBJ2-5, with unresolved D. V gave up 4 bases and J gave up 4 bases, with 16 bases separating them. The CDR3 length is 15 residues. Germline CDR1 is MDHEN and CDR2 is SYDVKM. The CDR3, as DNA: TGTGCCAGCAGTTCGCAATCGATAAGGACAGAGACCCAGTACTTC. Protein product: CASSSQSIRTETQYF.

Remarks on this clonotype: This sequence may be a read error, since a much larger clone differs from it by one base. This chain links TRBV10-2 with TRBJ1-2; D may be TRBD1 (6 bases). The CDR3 is 13 amino acids. Germline CDR1 reads WSHSY; CDR2 reads SAAADI. Trimming stripped 5 bases from V and 4 bases from J, with 11 bases between. The CDR3 loop is CASSLRGRYGYTF. Written as DNA, the CDR3 is TGCGCCAGCAGTCTCAGGGGCCGCTATGGCTACACCTTC.

Concerning this clonotype itself: An end of the junction differs from the germline gene, which may be a read error. J is TRBJ2-7 and V is TRBV11-2, with a tentative D call TRBD1 (6 bases). The V gene's germline CDR1 is SGHAT and CDR2 FQNNGV. CDR3 length: 16 amino acids. The CDR3 nucleotides are TGTGCGAGCAGTCGACTAACACAGGGTGAGGACTACGAGCAGTACTTC. It translates to CASSRLTQGEDYEQYF.

With respect to this clonotype: One base away lies a much larger clone, so this may be a sequencing read error. This rearrangement joins TRBV13 to TRBJ2-7; a weak D match, TRBD1 (5 bases). CDR3 length: 14 residues. Germline-derived CDR1 and CDR2 are PRHDT and FYEKMQ (reference sequence). The CDR3 reads CASSGRAFSHEQYF. For the CDR3, the DNA is TGTGCCAGCAGTGGCAGGGCATTCTCCCACGAGCAGTACTTC. The full variable domain, in which reference TRBV13 and TRBJ2-7 provide the parts outside the CDR3, is AAGVIQSPRHLIKEKRETATLKCYPIPRHDTVYWYQQGPGQDPQFLISFYEKMQSDKGSIPDRFSAQQFSDYHSELNMSSLELGDSALYFCASSGRAFSHEQYFGPGTRLTVT.

Comments on this clonotype: The junction does not match germline at one end; this may be a read error. The chain recombines TRBV4-2 with TRBJ2-1, with 12 positions matching TRBD2. The CDR3 is 16 residues long. Germline values: CDR1 LGHNA, CDR2 YNFKEQ. Here the CDR3 DNA reads TGTGCCAGCAGCCAAGTGACTAGCGGGAGCGTCAATGAGCGGTTCTTC. This codes for CASSQVTSGSVNERFF.

Notes on this clonotype: A read error may be the cause here, since a much bigger clone is one base away. The chain employs TRBV5-6 and TRBJ2-5, with a tentative D call TRBD2 (5 bases). Trimming left V 0 bases short and J 2 bases short, with 14 bases between. This CDR3 has 16 amino acids. CDR1 is SGHDT and CDR2 is YYEEEE in the germline V gene. CDR3 in amino acids: CASSLVARERQETQYF. The CDR3, as DNA: TGTGCCAGCAGCTTGGTGGCCCGGGAACGGCAAGAGACCCAGTACTTC.

Concerning this clonotype itself: It may be a read error: a sequence one base away is much more abundant. The chain recombines TRBV6-5 with TRBJ2-5; tentative D call: TRBD2 (6 bases). The V and J ends lost 5 bases and 4 bases respectively, with 14 bases between them. The CDR3 runs to 14 residues. Germline loops: CDR1 MNHEY, CDR2 SVGAGI. CDR3 nucleotide sequence: TGTGCCAGCAGTCGAGAGGCGGGGATAGAGACCCAGTACTTC. Amino acid sequence: CASSREAGIETQYF.

With regard to this clonotype: This may be a read error, as it is one base from a much larger clone. The chain joins TRBV13 to TRBJ2-5; D call uncertain. Germline CDR1 is PRHDT and CDR2 is FYEKMQ (reference sequence). The V and J ends lost 1 base and 4 bases respectively, with 10 bases between them. The CDR3 has 14 amino acids. The CDR3 DNA is TGTGCCAGCAGCTTAGCAGCAGAGCGAGAGACCCAGTACTTC. This gives the protein CASSLAAERETQYF.

The chain uses TRBV11-2 and TRBJ2-1; either TRBD1 or TRBD2 may supply D (5 bases each). The length of the CDR3 is 13 residues. Looked up from germline, CDR1 is SGHAT and CDR2 is FQNNGV. V was trimmed by 5 bases and J by 10 bases, leaving 15 bases between them. The DNA for the CDR3 is TGTGCCAGCAGCGCCACTGGGACCTACGAGCAGTTCTTC. Protein sequence: CASSATGTYEQFF.

There are a few counts of this clonotype. J is TRBJ2-1 and V is TRBV30; TRBD2 agrees at 10 bases. Germline V gene sequence: CDR1 GTSNPN, CDR2 SVGIG (reference sequence). V lost 1 base and J lost 4; bases outside the gene matches: 7. The CDR3 contains 16 residues. CDR3 nucleotides: TGTGCCTGGAGTGGATCCCGGACTAGCGGTTACAATGAGCAGTTCTTC. It codes for CAWSGSRTSGYNEQFF.